A selection of T cell receptor beta chains follows, all from one sample in a study of shared clonotypes between healthy human individuals. This table comes from immunoSEQ multiplex PCR, and its TCRdb copy is limited to in-frame clones, with some not included. The sample includes over 950,000 clones, around 77% of them seen just once. Sequenced input: memory CD4+ T cells from PBMCs. These receptors originate from a man younger than 30 in good health. Some clones in this sample may be carry-over from other donors' samples. Both conserved end residues are part of each CDR3. The order of the fields is CDR3 length, D gene, clone size, V gene, J gene, CDR3 DNA, CDR3 protein. D genes are given only for firm matches. Size is stated for part of the rows, as once, few or many counts, or as a class when the clone is expanded.

12	NA	NA	TRBV29-1	TRBJ2-7	TGCAGCGTTGAAGACAGGACCTACGAGCAGTACTTC	CSVEDRTYEQYF
14	NA	NA	TRBV5-1	TRBJ1-3	TGCGCCAGCAGCTCTGGGGTTTCTGGAAACACCATATATTTT	CASSSGVSGNTIYF
15	NA	NA	TRBV5-5	TRBJ2-5	TGTGCCAGCAGCCTGGGTCTGACAGTACAAGAGACCCAGTACTTC	CASSLGLTVQETQYF
14	TRBD1	once	TRBV2	TRBJ2-2	TGTGCCAGCAGGACCATACAGGGGGCCGGGGAGCTGTTTTTT	CASRTIQGAGELFF
15	NA	NA	TRBV18	TRBJ2-7	TGTGCCAGCTCACCAGGTCAGTCAGGGTCCTACGAGCAGTACTTC	CASSPGQSGSYEQYF
15	TRBD1	NA	TRBV28	TRBJ2-7	TGTGCCAGCACTAATCTCGGGACAGGGAACCGCGAGCAGTACTTC	CASTNLGTGNREQYF
11	NA	NA	TRBV30	TRBJ2-2	TGTGCCTGGAGTCCTGGGGGGGAGCTGTTTTTT	CAWSPGGELFF
15	TRBD1	once	TRBV28	TRBJ1-2	TGTGCCAGCGGGACAGGGGGCGCTCGGGGGAGGGGCTACACCTTC	CASGTGGARGRGYTF
15	TRBD1	once	TRBV10-3	TRBJ1-1	TGTGCCATCAGGGACAGGGAATTGGAGTACACTGAAGCTTTCTTT	CAIRDRELEYTEAFF
12	NA	NA	TRBV10-3	TRBJ2-7	TGTGCCATCAGTGTCCATGGGGACGAGCAGTACTTC	CAISVHGDEQYF
11	NA	NA	TRBV7-2	TRBJ2-5	TGTGCCAGCAGCACTGAAGAGACCCAGTACTTC	CASSTEETQYF
15	NA	NA	TRBV19	TRBJ1-5	TGTGCCAGTAGTATAGGACAACATAGCAATCAGCCCCAGCATTTT	CASSIGQHSNQPQHF